Presented here are 20 T cell receptor beta chains from one specimen sequenced in a study of cytomegalovirus exposure and HLA in healthy donors. In the PCR, 60 Vbeta and 13 Jbeta primers were used. Assay used: immunoSEQ multiplex PCR; TCRdb lists only in-frame clones, some missing. The data contain about 180,000 clones, over 60% of them singletons. The sequenced sample was PBMCs. The receptors stem from a man aged 35-49 years in good health and CMV-seronegative.

The rearrangement uses TRBV2 and TRBJ2-5; TRBD2 might be the D (5 bases). V lost 7 bases to trimming and J lost 1 base, with 10 bases between them. Germline CDR1 and CDR2: SNHLY and FYNNEI. The CDR3 covers 13 residues. CDR3 in amino acids: CASKQGGQETQYF. CDR3 nucleotides: TGTGCCAGCAAGCAAGGAGGCCAAGAGACCCAGTACTTC. The full variable domain, rest sourced from reference TRBV2 and TRBJ2-5, is EPEVTQTPSHQVTQMGQEVILRCVPISNHLYFYWYRQILGQKVEFLVSFYNNEISEKSEIFDDQFSVERPDGSNFTLKIRSTKLEDSAMYFCASKQGGQETQYFGPGTRLLVL.

The chain has TRBV27 and TRBJ1-1, with TRBD1 as a possible D gene (5 bases). V lost 1 base to trimming and J lost 0 bases, with 9 bases between them. The CDR3 is made up of 15 amino acids. CDR1 MNHEY and CDR2 SMNVEV come from the germline V gene (reference sequence). The CDR3 bases are TGTGCCAGCAGTTTATATGGGGCTGTGAACACTGAAGCTTTCTTT. It yields the protein CASSLYGAVNTEAFF.

This clone was seen once. J is TRBJ2-7 and V is TRBV5-1; TRBD2 matches at 11 bases. The CDR3 runs 17 residues. The germline V gene has CDR1 SGHRS and CDR2 YFSETQ. Unmatched junction bases numbered 11, after V lost 3 bases and J lost 3 bases. The CDR3: CASSSDPSSGRYYEQYF. CDR3 coding DNA: TGCGCCAGCAGCTCCGATCCGTCTAGCGGGAGGTACTACGAGCAGTACTTC.

The gene calls are TRBV27 and TRBJ2-2; a weak D match, TRBD2 (6 bases). Germline values: CDR1 MNHEY, CDR2 SMNVEV (reference sequence). The V end lost 6 bases, the J end lost 3 bases, and 17 bases lay between the germline ends. The CDR3 is 16 residues long. The CDR3, as DNA: TGTGCCAGCAGCCCGCGTAGAGGAGGGGACACCGGGGAGCTGTTTTTT. Its protein is CASSPRRGGDTGELFF.

This rearrangement joins TRBV7-9 to TRBJ2-7; possibly TRBD2 for D (5 bases). The V end lost 1 base, the J end lost 0 bases, and 13 bases lay between the germline ends. In germline, CDR1 is SEHNR, CDR2 FQNEAQ (reference sequence). This CDR3 region has 16 residues. The CDR3 spells CASSLGDGGSSYEQYF. The CDR3 coding sequence is TGTGCCAGCAGCTTAGGTGATGGTGGGAGCTCCTACGAGCAGTACTTC.

This chain uses TRBV19 with TRBJ2-5; 7 nucleotides agree with TRBD2. Near its end, the DNA agrees better with TRBJ2-7, so the J call may be wrong. Germline CDR1 and CDR2: LNHDA and SQIVND (reference sequence). This CDR3 is built from 14 residues. The CDR3 DNA reads as TGTGCCAGTAGTATGGATGGGGGGGTTAGCGAGCAGTACTTC. As protein: CASSMDGGVSEQYF.

The chain recombines TRBV7-9 with TRBJ2-7; 13 bases are shared with TRBD2. Per the germline V gene, CDR1 is SEHNR and CDR2 is FQNEAQ (reference sequence). This CDR3 has 18 residues. V dropped 4 bases and J dropped 6; count of bases not matched to a gene: 15. Written as DNA, the CDR3 is TGTGCCAGCAGCTCCGGAACACTAGCGGGAGGGCCTCATGGCGAGCAGTACTTC. Encoded protein: CASSSGTLAGGPHGEQYF.

The genes are TRBV4-3 and TRBJ1-2; no clear D. V lost 0 bases to trimming and J lost 4 bases, with 9 bases between them. The CDR3 contains 14 residues. Germline CDR1 reads LGHNA; CDR2 reads YSLEER. The CDR3, as DNA: TGCGCCAGCAGCCAAGATCTAGGTTCCTATGGCTACACCTTC. This codes for CASSQDLGSYGYTF.

CDR3 coding DNA: TGTGCCAGCAGCTTAGCGGCTAGCGGGAGGTTAGGCGAGCAGTACTTC. Translating it yields CASSLAASGRLGEQYF. The chain recombines TRBV7-8 with TRBJ2-7; TRBD2 matches 11 bases. The CDR3 extends over 16 amino acids. Germline V gene lookup returns CDR1 SGHVS and CDR2 FQNEAQ. With V trimmed by 0 bases and J by 6 bases, 7 bases remained unmatched.

The chain couples TRBV27 to TRBJ2-3; TRBD2 matches at 15 bases. After removal of 8 bases from V and 3 bases from J, the junction contained 3 bases not matched to a gene. In germline, CDR1 is MNHEY, CDR2 SMNVEV (reference sequence). The CDR3 spans 15 residues. The CDR3, as DNA: TGTGCCAGCTACGGACTAGCGGGAGGGACAGATACGCAGTATTTT. Its translation is CASYGLAGGTDTQYF.

The gene calls are TRBV7-9 and TRBJ2-3; D gene ambiguous. V dropped 1 base and J dropped 3 bases, with 11 bases sitting between them. Germline loops: CDR1 SEHNR, CDR2 FQNEAQ (reference sequence). This CDR3 spans 15 amino acids. In DNA, the CDR3 is TGTGCCAGCAGCTTAGTTCCTCTAGGAACAGATACGCAGTATTTT. It specifies CASSLVPLGTDTQYF.

The CDR3 DNA reads TGTGCCAGCACGGAGAGCGGGAGGGTAAGGCAGTTCTTC. This encodes CASTESGRVRQFF. This chain joins TRBV27 and TRBJ2-1; 10 nucleotides align to TRBD2. The CDR3 spans 13 residues. V shed 7 bases, J shed 12 bases, and the junction held 9 bases outside the gene matches. In germline, CDR1 is MNHEY, CDR2 SMNVEV (reference sequence).

The CDR3, as DNA: TGTGCCAGCAGCTTAATGGGTAGCGGGAGGGGTTACGAGCAGTACTTC. Its translation: CASSLMGSGRGYEQYF. V gene TRBV7-2 combines with J gene TRBJ2-7; TRBD2 agrees at 11 bases. CDR1 SGHTA and CDR2 FQGNSA come from the germline V gene. Trimming cost V 2 bases and J 4 bases; bases outside gene matches: 7. The CDR3 sequence is 16 residues long.

The chain combines TRBV7-8 with TRBJ1-4; 8 bases align to TRBD1. Germline CDR1 SGHVS, CDR2 FQNEAQ. The length of the CDR3 is 15 residues. Losses at the gene ends were 4 bases for V and 5 bases for J; bases not matched to a gene: 6. CDR3 in DNA: TGTGCCAGCAGCTCGGGGGACAGGAGGAATGAAAAACTGTTTTTT. It encodes CASSSGDRRNEKLFF.

A single count supports this clone. The chain recombines TRBV7-6 with TRBJ2-1, with TRBD2 identical over 7 bases. CDR3 length: 15 residues. In germline, CDR1 is SGHVS, CDR2 FNYEAQ. The V segment lost 4 bases and the J segment 6 bases; nucleotides outside the gene matches: 9. CDR3 sequence reads: CASSYAGLVGNEQFF. In DNA form, the CDR3 reads TGTGCCAGCAGCTACGCCGGACTAGTGGGCAATGAGCAGTTCTTC.

The chain couples TRBV19 to TRBJ2-7; 7 positions match TRBD1. The V gene end was trimmed by 3 bases and the J gene end by 0 bases; junction bases not matched to a gene: 8. Germline lookup yields CDR1 LNHDA and CDR2 SQIVND (reference sequence). The CDR3 is 16 residues long. As DNA, the CDR3 is TGTGCCAGTAGTATTACCGGGACAGAGAACTCCTACGAGCAGTACTTC. Its protein product is CASSITGTENSYEQYF. The full variable domain, completed using reference TRBV19 and TRBJ2-7, is DGGITQSPKYLFRKEGQNVTLSCEQNLNHDAMYWYRQDPGQGLRLIYYSQIVNDFQKGDIAEGYSVSREKKESFPLTVTSAQKNPTAFYLCASSITGTENSYEQYFGPGTRLTVT.

V usage is TRBV7-2 and J usage is TRBJ2-7, with TRBD1 identical over 8 bases. Germline-derived CDR1 and CDR2 are SGHTA and FQGNSA. This CDR3 comprises 14 residues. J gave up 2 bases and V 5 bases, and 5 bases lay outside the gene matches. The CDR3 bases are TGTGCCAGCAGCCCTCGGACAGGGACCTACGAGCAGTACTTC. This codes for CASSPRTGTYEQYF.

This clone was picked up one time. The J gene is TRBJ1-2, the V gene TRBV7-9; D is perhaps TRBD1 (6 bases). Germline values: CDR1 SEHNR, CDR2 FQNEAQ (reference sequence). CDR3 size: 15 residues. The V end was cut by 4 bases, the J end by 2 bases, with 14 bases between. The DNA of the CDR3 is TGTGCCAGCAGCTGGCCAGATCAGGGGAACTATGGCTACACCTTC. Protein product: CASSWPDQGNYGYTF.

Concerning this clone: One end of the junction varies from germline; a read error may be responsible. The chain has TRBV7-9 and TRBJ2-5, with 9 positions matching TRBD2. The germline gives CDR1 SEHNR, CDR2 FQNEAQ (reference sequence). The CDR3 loop spans 17 amino acids. The CDR3 sequence is CSSSPLRGGRARETQYF. CDR3 nucleotides: TGTTCCAGCAGCCCACTCCGTGGCGGGAGGGCCCGGGAGACCCAGTACTTC.

This rearrangement joins TRBV7-2 to TRBJ2-7, with 8 bases lining up with TRBD1. Germline trimming cut 6 bases from V and 7 bases from J; bases unmatched to any gene: 17. Germline assignment: CDR1 SGHTA and CDR2 FQGNSA. This CDR3 contains 16 residues. This CDR3 is CASRPTLDRGWEEQYF. CDR3 DNA: TGTGCCAGCAGACCCACCCTTGACAGGGGTTGGGAAGAGCAGTACTTC.